The 18 T cell receptor beta chains given below trace back to one sample, sequenced in a study of blood T cell repertoires in COVID-19. TCRdb's copy holds only in-frame clones and misses some; the assay was immunoSEQ multiplex PCR. The sample lists about 400,000 clones; around 92% were seen once. The sequencing input was peripheral blood. The receptor source for this set is a man aged 40-49 years with acute or convalescent COVID-19.

The chain links TRBV7-6 to TRBJ2-1, with D perhaps matching TRBD2 (6 bases). From germline, CDR1 is SGHVS and CDR2 FNYEAQ. The CDR3 contains 16 residues. The V and J ends lost 1 base and 2 bases respectively, with 12 bases between them. The CDR3: CASSLGGVTTYNEQFF. CDR3 sequence (DNA): TGTGCCAGCAGCTTAGGGGGGGTGACTACCTACAATGAGCAGTTCTTC.

This chain connects TRBV27 to TRBJ2-7; 10 bases agree with TRBD2. The CDR3 runs 16 residues. V lost 2 bases and J lost 1; bases outside the gene matches: 5. Germline assignment: CDR1 MNHEY and CDR2 SMNVEV (reference sequence). CDR3 loop: CASSLGLAGASYEQYF. The DNA of the CDR3 is TGTGCCAGCAGTTTAGGGCTAGCGGGAGCATCCTACGAGCAGTACTTC.

The rearrangement links TRBV7-3 to TRBJ1-2; no reliable D call. Trimming removed 2 bases from V and 4 bases from J, with 17 bases in between. Germline assignment: CDR1 SGHTA and CDR2 FQGTGA. This CDR3 contains 16 residues. The CDR3 reads CASSLGPPEVSYGYTF. The CDR3 DNA follows: TGTGCCAGCAGCTTAGGTCCCCCGGAGGTGAGCTATGGCTACACCTTC.

This clone was counted a single time. This sequence joins TRBV15 and TRBJ1-2; D not resolved. The CDR3 is 14 residues long. V was trimmed by 0 bases and J by 7 bases, leaving 12 bases between them. Germline CDR1 reads LNHNV; CDR2 reads YYDKDF (reference sequence). CDR3 nucleotide sequence: TGTGCCACCAGCAGAGATCCGGGTCCCGTTGGCTACACCTTC. This sequence encodes CATSRDPGPVGYTF.

The chain combines TRBV5-6 with TRBJ2-4; D is possibly TRBD2 (6 bases). There are 16 residues in the CDR3. CDR1 is SGHDT, CDR2 YYEEEE, per germline. Trimming removed 3 bases at V and 6 bases at J, with 19 bases between. The CDR3: CASSWGRWQLGNIQYF. CDR3 bases: TGTGCCAGCAGCTGGGGGAGGTGGCAGTTAGGAAACATTCAGTACTTC.

The genes are TRBV10-3 and TRBJ2-2; a weak D match, TRBD2 (5 bases). With 7 bases removed from V and 2 bases from J, the gap between germline ends came to 8 bases. CDR1 and CDR2 (germline): ENHRY, SYGVKD. This CDR3 contains 13 residues. The CDR3 spells CAINGVNTGELFF. In nucleotides, the CDR3 is TGTGCCATCAACGGGGTCAACACCGGGGAGCTGTTTTTT.

V and J are TRBV6-6 and TRBJ1-1, with D maybe TRBD1 (6 bases). The V gene lost 1 base and the J gene lost 7 bases, with 13 bases spanning the gap. This CDR3 spans 14 amino acids. Germline V gene lookup returns CDR1 MNHNY and CDR2 SVGAGI (reference sequence). CDR3 coding DNA: TGTGCCAGCAGTTACTTAACAGGGAGTGTTGAAGCTTTCTTT. The encoded protein is CASSYLTGSVEAFF.

This clone appeared once. The rearrangement joins TRBV11-2 to TRBJ2-6; D perhaps matches TRBD2 (5 bases). This CDR3 has 17 residues. Germline V gene lookup returns CDR1 SGHAT and CDR2 FQNNGV. The V end was cut by 6 bases, the J end by 3 bases, with 18 bases between. CDR3 in amino acids: CASSWTGMRDGANVLTF. DNA for the CDR3: TGTGCCAGCAGTTGGACGGGGATGCGTGATGGGGCCAACGTCCTGACTTTC.

This chain joins TRBV4-1 and TRBJ1-2, with D possibly matching TRBD1 (6 bases). The CDR3 length is 17 residues. Germline V gives CDR1 MGHRA, CDR2 YSYEKL. The ends were cut back, 1 base at V and 5 bases at J, with 20 bases in the middle. This CDR3 is CASSQGTGSEAGYGYTF. Here the CDR3 DNA reads TGCGCCAGCAGCCAAGGAACAGGGTCTGAAGCGGGGTATGGCTACACCTTC.

The rearrangement joins TRBV6-5 to TRBJ1-1; possible D gene TRBD1, 6 bases. V was trimmed by 4 bases and J by 1 base, leaving 13 bases between them. Per germline, CDR1 MNHEY and CDR2 SVGAGI. The CDR3 is 15 amino acids. The CDR3: CASSLARGWNTEAFF. CDR3 nucleotides: TGTGCCAGCAGTTTAGCCAGGGGATGGAACACTGAAGCTTTCTTT.

The rearrangement links TRBV14 to TRBJ2-2; tentative D call: TRBD1 (5 bases). This CDR3 spans 14 amino acids. Germline V gives CDR1 SGHDN, CDR2 FVKESK. V lost 1 base to trimming and J lost 5 bases, with 8 bases between them. The CDR3 DNA sequence: TGTGCCAGCAGCCAAGGAAGACAGACCGGGGAGCTGTTTTTT. Translated, it gives CASSQGRQTGELFF.

This chain uses TRBV6-2 or TRBV6-3 with TRBJ2-5, with a weak D call TRBD2 (6 bases). The CDR3 is 14 residues long. The germline gives CDR1 MNHEY, CDR2 SVGEGT. V gave up 4 bases and J gave up 4 bases, with 13 bases separating them. CDR3 loop: CASSSTSFRETQYF. The DNA of the CDR3 is TGTGCCAGCAGTTCGACTAGTTTCCGAGAGACCCAGTACTTC.

The chain recombines TRBV28 with TRBJ2-5; 7 nucleotides align to TRBD2. The CDR3 runs 14 residues. Germline lookup yields CDR1 MDHEN and CDR2 SYDVKM. V lost 2 bases to trimming and J lost 3 bases; unmatched junction nucleotides: 3. The CDR3 here is CASSLTTSKETQYF. For the CDR3, the DNA is TGTGCCAGCAGTTTAACGACTAGCAAAGAGACCCAGTACTTC.

The chain links TRBV5-1 to TRBJ2-3; 7 positions agree with TRBD1. The CDR3 has 15 residues. With V trimmed by 3 bases and J by 6 bases, 10 bases remained unmatched. Per the germline V gene, CDR1 is SGHRS and CDR2 is YFSETQ. The CDR3 DNA reads as TGCGCCAGCAGCTCTGGGACAGCCCATTTGGATACGCAGTATTTT. It encodes CASSSGTAHLDTQYF.

V is TRBV5-6 and J is TRBJ1-5, with TRBD1 matching 8 bases. The CDR3 spans 14 residues. Germline CDR1 SGHDT, CDR2 YYEEEE. V was pared by 1 base and J by 4 bases, with 1 base of the junction left unmatched. The CDR3 region has the DNA TGTGCCAGCAGCTTGACAGGGGGGAATCAGCCCCAGCATTTT. This sequence encodes CASSLTGGNQPQHF.

This chain connects TRBV7-2 to TRBJ2-7; TRBD2 might be the D (5 bases). The CDR3 has 13 residues. Looked up from germline, CDR1 is SGHTA and CDR2 is FQGNSA. V was clipped by 4 bases and J by 7 bases, with 14 bases between them. The CDR3 region has the DNA TGTGCCAGCAGCTCAATCGGGGTAGATGAGCAGTACTTC. Residues: CASSSIGVDEQYF.

This clone was found many times. Other DNA sequences from this sample encode an identical CDR3 as well. The chain employs TRBV5-1 and TRBJ2-5; 7 positions agree with TRBD1. Trimming cost V 3 bases and J 6 bases; bases outside gene matches: 5. The length of the CDR3 is 13 residues. The germline V gene has CDR1 SGHRS and CDR2 YFSETQ. CDR3 region: CASSSEGAKTQYF. CDR3 nucleotide sequence: TGCGCCAGCAGCTCTGAGGGGGCGAAGACCCAGTACTTC.

The chain links TRBV7-9 to TRBJ2-7; maybe TRBD2 (5 bases). Germline V gene sequence: CDR1 SEHNR, CDR2 FQNEAQ (reference sequence). Trimming pared 5 bases from V and 0 bases from J, leaving 20 bases between. This CDR3 is 17 amino acids long. In nucleotides, the CDR3 is TGTGCCAGCAGCCCCCCATCGGGCGGGTCGCCCTCCTACGAGCAGTACTTC. It is translated as CASSPPSGGSPSYEQYF.